A selection of T cell receptor beta chains follows, all from one sample in a study of T cell changes during pregnancy in multiple sclerosis. TCRdb's copy holds only in-frame clones and misses some; the assay was immunoSEQ multiplex PCR. The sample carries under 45,000 clones, about 88% recorded once. Specimen: CD8+ T cells from peripheral blood mononuclear cells, collected in the first trimester of pregnancy. These receptor sequences come from a female donor with multiple sclerosis, enrolled in a pregnancy study. Both conserved end residues are part of each CDR3. A D gene is named only where the DNA matches it firmly. Only some rows state a clone size, as once, few, many or a class for expanded clones.

>.|TRBV6-5|TRBD2|TRBJ2-5
TGTGCCAGCAGTTACGTAGCGGGGGGCCAAGAGACCCAGTACTTC
CASSYVAGGQETQYF
>once|TRBV9|TRBD2|TRBJ2-7
TGTGCCAGCAGCGCAAGCGGGGGTTCCTACGAGCAGTACTTC
CASSASGGSYEQYF
>few|TRBV11-3|.|TRBJ2-1
TGTGCCAGCAGCCCTTCCTCCTACAATGAGCAGTTCTTC
CASSPSSYNEQFF
>.|TRBV4-1|TRBD1|TRBJ1-2
TGCGCCAGCAGCCAAACGACAGGGGGTTATGGCTACACCTTC
CASSQTTGGYGYTF
>.|TRBV15|.|TRBJ1-2
TGTGCCACCAGCAGAGATGGTGGAGCTAACTATGGCTACACCTTC
CATSRDGGANYGYTF
>.|TRBV13|.|TRBJ2-5
TGTGCCAGCAGCTTAGGCAGGGCAGGCCAAGAGACCCAGTACTTC
CASSLGRAGQETQYF
>.|TRBV27|.|TRBJ2-1
TGTGCCAGCAGTTCCGCGGGTTACAATGAGCAGTTCTTC
CASSSAGYNEQFF
>.|TRBV5-4|TRBD2|TRBJ2-1
TGTGCCAGCAGCTTGGGGATAGCGGGGGGACTATACAATGAGCAGTTCTTC
CASSLGIAGGLYNEQFF
>.|TRBV23-1|.|TRBJ2-5
TGCGCCAGCAGTCAATCTTTAAGCAGGGCTCGAGAGACCCAGTACTTC
CASSQSLSRARETQYF
>.|TRBV6-1|.|TRBJ1-1
TGTGCCAGCCGGGTATTGAACACTGAAGCTTTCTTT
CASRVLNTEAFF
>.|TRBV9|TRBD1|TRBJ2-7
TGTGCCAGCAGCATTGGGACAGCCTACGAGCAGTACTTC
CASSIGTAYEQYF
>.|TRBV25-1|TRBD1|TRBJ2-5
TGTGCCAGCAGTCCAAGGGGGCCAGATCCGTACCAAGAGACCCAGTACTTC
CASSPRGPDPYQETQYF
>.|TRBV6-5|TRBD1|TRBJ1-4
TGTGCCAGCAGTTCCCTCGGGACAGAGGGTCTGTTTTTT
CASSSLGTEGLFF
>.|TRBV19|TRBD1|TRBJ2-7
TGTGCCAGTAGCCCGACAGGGCATTCCTACGAGCAGTACTTC
CASSPTGHSYEQYF
>.|TRBV19|.|TRBJ1-5
TGTGCCAGTAGTATGGAAATGGAGACAGTCAATCAGCCCCAGCATTTT
CASSMEMETVNQPQHF